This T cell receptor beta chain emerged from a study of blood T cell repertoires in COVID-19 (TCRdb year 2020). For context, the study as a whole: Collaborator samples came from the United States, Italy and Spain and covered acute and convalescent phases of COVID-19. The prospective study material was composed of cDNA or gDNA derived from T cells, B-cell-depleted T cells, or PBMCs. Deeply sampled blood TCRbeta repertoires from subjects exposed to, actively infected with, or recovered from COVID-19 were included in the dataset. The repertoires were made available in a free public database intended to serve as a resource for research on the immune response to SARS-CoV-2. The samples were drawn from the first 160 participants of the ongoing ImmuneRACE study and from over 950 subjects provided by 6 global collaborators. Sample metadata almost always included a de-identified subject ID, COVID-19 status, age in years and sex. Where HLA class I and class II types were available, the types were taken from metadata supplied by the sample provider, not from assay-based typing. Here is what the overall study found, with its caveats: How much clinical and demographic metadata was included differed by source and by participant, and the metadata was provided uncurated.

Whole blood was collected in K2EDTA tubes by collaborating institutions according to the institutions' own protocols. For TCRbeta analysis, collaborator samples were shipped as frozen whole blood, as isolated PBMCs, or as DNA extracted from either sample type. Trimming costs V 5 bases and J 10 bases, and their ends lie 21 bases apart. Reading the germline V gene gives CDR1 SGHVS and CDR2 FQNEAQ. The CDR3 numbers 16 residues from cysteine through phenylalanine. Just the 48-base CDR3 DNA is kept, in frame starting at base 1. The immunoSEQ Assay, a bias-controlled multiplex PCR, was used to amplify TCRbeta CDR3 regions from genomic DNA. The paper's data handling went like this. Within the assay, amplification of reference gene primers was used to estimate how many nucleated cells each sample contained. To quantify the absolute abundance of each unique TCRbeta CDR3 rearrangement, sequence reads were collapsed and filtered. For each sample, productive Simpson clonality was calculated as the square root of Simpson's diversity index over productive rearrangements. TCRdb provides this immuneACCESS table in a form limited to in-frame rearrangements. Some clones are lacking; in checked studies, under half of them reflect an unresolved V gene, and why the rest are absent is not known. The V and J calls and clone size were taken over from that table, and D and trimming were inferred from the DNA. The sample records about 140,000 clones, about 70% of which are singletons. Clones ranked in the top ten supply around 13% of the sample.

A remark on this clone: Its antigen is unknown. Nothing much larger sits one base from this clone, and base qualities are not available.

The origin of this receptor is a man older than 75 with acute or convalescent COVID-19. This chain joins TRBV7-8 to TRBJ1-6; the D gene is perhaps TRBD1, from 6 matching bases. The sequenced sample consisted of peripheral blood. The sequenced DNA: TGTGCCAGCAGCACCCTGCGGGGGGCAGGAGGGTCACCCCTCCACTTT. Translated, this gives CASSTLRGAGGSPLHF.